The 26 T cell receptor beta chains below all came from one sample that was sequenced in a study of CD8 T cells in Susac syndrome. Reverse transcription of roughly 0.5 to 1 ug RNA was carried out with random hexamers. MiXCR, applied by TCRdb to the immunoSEQ multiplex PCR reads, yields one record per CDR3 protein. The sample carries approximately 190,000 distinct CDR3 sequences, 90% to 97% recorded once. Specimen: CD4+ T cells from PBMCs. These receptors were taken from a human donor with Susac syndrome.

This chain connects TRBV6-1 to TRBJ2-7; 7 bases agree with TRBD2. The length of the CDR3 is 13 residues. Germline loops: CDR1 MNHNS, CDR2 SASEGT. Trimming at V came to 4 bases and at J to 7 bases, leaving 7 bases not matched to a gene. CDR3 residues: CASSGEGRREQYF. The CDR3 region has the DNA TGTGCCAGCAGTGGGGAGGGACGCCGGGAGCAGTACTTC.

V and J are TRBV20-1 and TRBJ2-3; D remains unclear. V was clipped by 0 bases and J by 2 bases, with 9 bases between them. Per the germline V gene, CDR1 is DFQATT and CDR2 is SNEGSKA (reference sequence). The CDR3 length is 14 residues. For the CDR3, the DNA is TGCAGTGCTAGAGATGCCGCGAACACAGATACGCAGTATTTT. It specifies CSARDAANTDTQYF.

The gene calls are TRBV12-3 or TRBV12-4 and TRBJ1-1, with D possibly TRBD1 on 6 matching bases. The CDR3 runs 13 residues. V was trimmed by 6 bases and J by 11 bases, leaving 19 bases between them. The CDR3 is CASSKTGSPIAFF. The CDR3 bases are TGTGCCAGCAGCAAAACAGGGTCCCCCATCGCTTTCTTT.

The rearrangement uses TRBV2 and TRBJ1-1, with 11 bases aligning to TRBD1. Germline CDR1 and CDR2: SNHLY and FYNNEI. V lost 8 bases and J lost 4; bases outside the gene matches: 3. The CDR3 extends over 13 amino acids. This chain's CDR3 is CASSGQGGTEAFF. CDR3 nucleotide sequence: TGTGCCAGCTCGGGACAGGGGGGCACTGAAGCTTTCTTT.

The chain couples TRBV7-9 to TRBJ2-3; 7 nucleotides match TRBD2. V lost 4 bases and J lost 4; bases outside the gene matches: 8. From germline, CDR1 is SEHNR and CDR2 FQNEAQ (reference sequence). The CDR3 has 15 residues. The CDR3 protein is CASSSTTSSADTQYF. CDR3 nucleotide sequence: TGTGCCAGCAGCTCCACGACTAGCTCGGCAGATACGCAGTATTTT.

The V call is TRBV3-1, the J call TRBJ1-1; tentative D call: TRBD1 (6 bases). V was pared by 5 bases and J by 5 bases, with 18 bases between. The CDR3 is made up of 15 amino acids. Per germline, CDR1 LGHDT and CDR2 YNNKEL (reference sequence). The CDR3 reads CASSLNGGRGTEAFF. CDR3 DNA: TGTGCCAGCAGCTTGAATGGGGGGCGGGGTACTGAAGCTTTCTTT.

This chain joins TRBV20-1 and TRBJ1-1; TRBD1 might be the D (6 bases). Germline CDR1 reads DFQATT; CDR2 reads SNEGSKA (reference sequence). This CDR3 is 12 amino acids long. V gave up 3 bases and J gave up 1 base, with 6 bases separating them. This chain's CDR3 is CSARTGNTEAFF. CDR3 bases: TGCAGTGCTAGGACAGGGAACACTGAAGCTTTCTTT.

V and J are TRBV20-1 and TRBJ1-2; D may be TRBD1 (5 bases). The CDR3 has 14 residues. Trimming pared 1 base from V and 6 bases from J, leaving 15 bases between. Germline V gives CDR1 DFQATT, CDR2 SNEGSKA (reference sequence). CDR3 bases: TGCAGTGCTAGAGTCCTAGGCGGGGCGGATGGCTACACCTTC. Translation: CSARVLGGADGYTF.

This clonotype came up once. The V and J genes are TRBV20-1 and TRBJ1-5, with no clear D. Trimming shortened V by 3 bases and J by 4 bases, and 13 bases separated the two germline ends. Germline CDR1 DFQATT, CDR2 SNEGSKA (reference sequence). The CDR3 extends over 14 amino acids. CDR3 in DNA: TGCAGTGCTAGGTTGGGAATTGGGAATCAGCCCCAGCATTTT. This gives the protein CSARLGIGNQPQHF.

This rearrangement joins TRBV19 to TRBJ1-2; 7 nucleotides align to TRBD1. Per the germline V gene, CDR1 is LNHDA and CDR2 is SQIVND (reference sequence). The length of the CDR3 is 13 residues. The ends lost 9 bases at V and 10 bases at J; junction bases unmatched: 14. The CDR3 region has the DNA TGTGCCAGCCGCCAACAGAACAGGGGAGACTACACCTTC. Its protein product is CASRQQNRGDYTF.

The chain has TRBV7-9 and TRBJ1-2; 8 nucleotides agree with TRBD1. CDR1 and CDR2 (germline): SEHNR, FQNEAQ (reference sequence). V was pared by 0 bases and J by 6 bases, with 3 bases of the junction left unmatched. The CDR3 runs to 14 residues. This chain's CDR3 is CASSLAQGADGYTF. The CDR3 nucleotides read TGTGCCAGCAGCTTAGCGCAGGGGGCGGATGGCTACACCTTC.

The chain carries TRBV4-2 and TRBJ2-5; 11 bases map to TRBD1. V lost 2 bases, J lost 5 bases, and 7 bases stayed unmatched. The CDR3 is made up of 16 amino acids. CDR1 is LGHNA and CDR2 is YNFKEQ in the germline V gene. DNA for the CDR3: TGTGCCAGCAGCCAACCCGGGACAGGGGGAGAGGAGACCCAGTACTTC. Translation: CASSQPGTGGEETQYF.

This chain uses TRBV9 with TRBJ1-4; D ambiguous. The germline V gene encodes CDR1 SGDLS and CDR2 YYNGEE. CDR3 length: 14 amino acids. Trimming removed 0 bases from V and 8 bases from J, with 11 bases in between. DNA of the CDR3: TGTGCCAGCAGCGTAGCGGGAATCAGCGAAAAACTGTTTTTT. Its protein product is CASSVAGISEKLFF. Variable domain in full (rest from reference TRBV9 and TRBJ1-4): DSGVTQTPKHLITATGQRVTLRCSPRSGDLSVYWYQQSLDQGLQFLIQYYNGEERAKGNILERFSAQQFPDLHSELNLSSLELGDSALYFCASSVAGISEKLFFGSGTQLSVL.

This clonotype was picked up a small number of times. V and J are TRBV30 and TRBJ2-7; no definite D call. The CDR3 is 12 residues long. With 2 bases removed from V and 7 bases from J, the gap between germline ends came to 12 bases. Germline CDR1 GTSNPN, CDR2 SVGIG (reference sequence). The CDR3 nucleotides are TGTGCCTGGAGTCCCAACACGGAAGAGCAGTACTTC. This codes for CAWSPNTEEQYF.

The chain combines TRBV9 with TRBJ1-2; 7 bases match TRBD1. The CDR3 is 18 residues long. Germline CDR1 and CDR2: SGDLS and YYNGEE. V lost 3 bases, J lost 4 bases, and 18 bases stayed unmatched. CDR3 bases: TGTGCCAGCAGCGGCTCAGTCCGGACAGGCGACTTCATCTATGGCTACACCTTC. Translated: CASSGSVRTGDFIYGYTF.

The chain joins TRBV12-3 or TRBV12-4 to TRBJ2-3, with D unclear. CDR3 size: 15 residues. V lost 5 bases and J lost 4, with 16 bases in between. CDR3 nucleotides: TGTGCCAGCAGTCCTCCCCAGACTTTTCCAGATACGCAGTATTTT. It codes for CASSPPQTFPDTQYF.

The chain employs TRBV4-3 and TRBJ2-3; possibly TRBD1 for D (5 bases). Germline assignment: CDR1 LGHNA and CDR2 YSLEER. The CDR3 length is 15 residues. The V and J ends lost 4 bases and 0 bases respectively, with 11 bases between them. CDR3 protein: CASSRIRVSTDTQYF. For the CDR3, the DNA is TGCGCCAGCAGCCGAATCAGGGTTAGCACAGATACGCAGTATTTT.

The CDR3 reads CSARVEGLGGYTF. CDR3 in DNA: TGCAGTGCTAGAGTGGAGGGCCTGGGGGGCTACACCTTC. This sequence joins TRBV20-1 and TRBJ1-2; the D is unclear. Looked up from germline, CDR1 is DFQATT and CDR2 is SNEGSKA (reference sequence). The CDR3 contains 13 residues. Trimming took off 1 base at V and 8 bases at J, with 14 bases between the two ends.

The chain uses TRBV20-1 and TRBJ2-5; 13 positions agree with TRBD2. The CDR3 has 15 amino acids. Unmatched junction bases numbered 8, after V lost 5 bases and J lost 5 bases. CDR1 and CDR2 from the germline V gene are DFQATT and SNEGSKA (reference sequence). Written as DNA, the CDR3 is TGCAGTGCTGCAAGGACTAGCGGGGGCCTCGAGACCCAGTACTTC. Amino acid sequence: CSAARTSGGLETQYF.

V is TRBV30 and J is TRBJ2-2; TRBD2 matches at 7 bases. The CDR3 spans 13 residues. The ends lost 1 base at V and 4 bases at J; junction bases unmatched: 0. Germline V gene sequence: CDR1 GTSNPN, CDR2 SVGIG (reference sequence). This chain's CDR3 is CAWSGGGTGELFF. As DNA, the CDR3 is TGTGCCTGGAGTGGGGGGGGCACCGGGGAGCTGTTTTTT.

The gene calls are TRBV7-9 and TRBJ2-1; TRBD2 might be the D (6 bases). The CDR3 sequence is 15 residues long. Germline V gives CDR1 SEHNR, CDR2 FQNEAQ (reference sequence). Trimming pared 5 bases from V and 9 bases from J, leaving 20 bases between. This CDR3 reads CASSAFNGQGGEQFF. Here the CDR3 DNA reads TGTGCCAGCAGCGCATTCAATGGGCAGGGAGGTGAGCAGTTCTTC.

The chain combines TRBV7-9 with TRBJ2-7; 8 bases match TRBD2. From germline, CDR1 is SEHNR and CDR2 FQNEAQ (reference sequence). The ends lost 3 bases at V and 0 bases at J; junction bases unmatched: 7. CDR3 length equals 16 residues. The CDR3 coding sequence is TGTGCCAGCAGCTTGCCGCCGGGAGGGAGCTCCTACGAGCAGTACTTC. Amino acids: CASSLPPGGSSYEQYF.

The chain recombines TRBV2 with TRBJ2-3; 7 nucleotides line up with TRBD2. Trimming took 7 bases from V and 0 from J; bases not matched to a gene: 1. This CDR3 is 13 amino acids long. Per the germline V gene, CDR1 is SNHLY and CDR2 is FYNNEI. DNA of the CDR3: TGTGCCAGCAAGCGGGATAGCACAGATACGCAGTATTTT. Protein sequence: CASKRDSTDTQYF.

V is TRBV7-9 and J is TRBJ1-5; D gene unclear. Germline CDR1 and CDR2: SEHNR and FQNEAQ (reference sequence). The CDR3 has 14 residues. V lost 4 bases to trimming and J lost 1 base, with 8 bases between them. The chain's CDR3 is CASSSINSNQPQHF. The CDR3 bases are TGTGCCAGCAGCTCAATAAACAGCAATCAGCCCCAGCATTTT.

The rearrangement uses TRBV29-1 and TRBJ2-3; 9 positions match TRBD2. J lost 7 bases, V lost 0 bases, and 11 bases had no gene match. Per the germline V gene, CDR1 is SQVTM and CDR2 is ANQGSEA. The CDR3 runs to 16 residues. The CDR3 DNA sequence: TGCAGCGTTGAAGATCAAACTAGCGGGCGTGCTAATACGCAGTATTTT. Amino acids: CSVEDQTSGRANTQYF.

The table lists this clonotype with a count of one. The gene calls are TRBV4-3 and TRBJ2-3; D gene ambiguous. There are 15 residues in the CDR3. CDR1 LGHNA and CDR2 YSLEER come from the germline V gene. V gave up 0 bases and J gave up 4 bases, with 11 bases separating them. The CDR3 region is CASSQDPQSADTQYF. Written as DNA, the CDR3 is TGCGCCAGCAGCCAAGATCCTCAAAGCGCAGATACGCAGTATTTT.